The source of this T cell receptor (beta chain) is a study of T-cell reconstitution after alpha-beta-depleted transplantation in children. Unique molecular identifiers were incorporated during preparation of the TCRbeta library. TCRdb recomputed calls from the PCR reads with MiXCR, one row per CDR3 protein. This sample yields about a million distinct CDR3 sequences, of which 25% to 30% are seen a single time; 28% belongs to the top ten. Overall study findings and caveats: As was reported, about two months after transplant, alpha-beta T cells came from several hundred expanded graft clones.

Concerning this clonotype: Its antigen is as yet unknown.

The source was PBMCs, mostly from graft donor cells, collected 360 days after TCRalphabeta/CD19-depleted stem cell transplant. The TCR sequence derives from a boy younger than two who had a stem cell transplant for SCID, so the T cells may come from the graft donor.

The CDR3 DNA reads as TGTGCCAGCAGCGGCATGGGAGAGACCCAGTACTTC. As protein: CASSGMGETQYF. This chain links TRBV9 with TRBJ2-5; D is uncertain. The germline gives CDR1 SGDLS, CDR2 YYNGEE. Trimming removed 3 bases at V and 4 bases at J, with 7 bases between. The CDR3 runs 12 residues.